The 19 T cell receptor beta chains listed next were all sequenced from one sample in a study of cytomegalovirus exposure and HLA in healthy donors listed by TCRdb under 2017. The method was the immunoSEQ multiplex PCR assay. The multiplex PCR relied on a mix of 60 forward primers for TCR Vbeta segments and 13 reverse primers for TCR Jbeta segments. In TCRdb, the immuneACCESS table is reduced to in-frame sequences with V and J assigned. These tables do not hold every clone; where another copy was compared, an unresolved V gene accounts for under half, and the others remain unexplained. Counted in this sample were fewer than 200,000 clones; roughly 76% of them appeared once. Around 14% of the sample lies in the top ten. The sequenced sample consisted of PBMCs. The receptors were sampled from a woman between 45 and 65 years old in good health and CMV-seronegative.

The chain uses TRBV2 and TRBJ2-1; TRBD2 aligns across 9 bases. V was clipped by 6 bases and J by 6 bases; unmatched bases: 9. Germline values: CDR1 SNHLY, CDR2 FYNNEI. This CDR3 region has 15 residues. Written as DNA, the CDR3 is TGTGCCAGCAGCCTATTAGCGGGGGCCATCAATGAGCAGTTCTTC. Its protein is CASSLLAGAINEQFF.

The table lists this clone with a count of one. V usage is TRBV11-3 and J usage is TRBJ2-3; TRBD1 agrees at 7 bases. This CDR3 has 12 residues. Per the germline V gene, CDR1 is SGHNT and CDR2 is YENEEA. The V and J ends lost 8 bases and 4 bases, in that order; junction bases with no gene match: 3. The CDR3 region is CASQGVADTQYF. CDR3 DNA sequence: TGTGCCAGCCAGGGGGTCGCAGATACGCAGTATTTT.

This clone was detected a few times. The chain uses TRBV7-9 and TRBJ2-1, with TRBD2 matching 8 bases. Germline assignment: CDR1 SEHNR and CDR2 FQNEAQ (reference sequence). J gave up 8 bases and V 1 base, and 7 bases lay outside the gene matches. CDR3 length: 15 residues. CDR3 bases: TGTGCCAGCAGCTTAGTAGCCAGCGGGAGTGATGAGCAGTTCTTC. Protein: CASSLVASGSDEQFF. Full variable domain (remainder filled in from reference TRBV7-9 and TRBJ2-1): DTGVSQNPRHKITKRGQNVTFRCDPISEHNRLYWYRQTLGQGPEFLTYFQNEAQLEKSRLLSDRFSAERPKGSFSTLEIQRTEQGDSAMYLCASSLVASGSDEQFFGPGTRLTVL.

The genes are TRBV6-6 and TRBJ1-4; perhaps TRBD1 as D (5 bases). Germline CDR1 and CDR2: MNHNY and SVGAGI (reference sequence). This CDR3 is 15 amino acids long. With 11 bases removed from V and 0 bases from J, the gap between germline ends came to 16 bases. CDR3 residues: CAARGLRATNEKLFF. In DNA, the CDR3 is TGTGCCGCGCGGGGACTAAGGGCAACTAATGAAAAACTGTTTTTT.

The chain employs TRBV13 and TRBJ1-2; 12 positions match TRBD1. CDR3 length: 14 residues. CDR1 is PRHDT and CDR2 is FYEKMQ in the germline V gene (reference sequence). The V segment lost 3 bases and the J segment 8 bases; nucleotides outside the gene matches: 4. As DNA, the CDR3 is TGTGCCAGCAGCTTTGGGACAGGGGGCGAAGGCTACACCTTC. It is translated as CASSFGTGGEGYTF.

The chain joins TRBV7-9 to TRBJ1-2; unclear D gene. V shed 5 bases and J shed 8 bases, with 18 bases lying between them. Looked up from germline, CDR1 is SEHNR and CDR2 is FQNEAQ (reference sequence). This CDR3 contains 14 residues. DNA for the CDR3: TGTGCCAGCAGCGCCTCTAGCCGAACGGGCGGCTACACCTTC. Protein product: CASSASSRTGGYTF.

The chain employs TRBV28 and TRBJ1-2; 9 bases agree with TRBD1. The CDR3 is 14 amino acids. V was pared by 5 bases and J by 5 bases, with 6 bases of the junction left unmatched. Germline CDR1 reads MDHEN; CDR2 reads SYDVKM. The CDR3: CASSNRDRVYGYTF. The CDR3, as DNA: TGTGCCAGCAGTAACCGGGACAGGGTATATGGCTACACCTTC.

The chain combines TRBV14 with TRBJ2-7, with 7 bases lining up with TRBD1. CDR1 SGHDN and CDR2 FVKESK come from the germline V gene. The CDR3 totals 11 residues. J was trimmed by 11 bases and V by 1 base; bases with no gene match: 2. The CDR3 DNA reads TGTGCCAGCAGCCAAGGGGACAGAGAGTACTTC. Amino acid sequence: CASSQGDREYF.

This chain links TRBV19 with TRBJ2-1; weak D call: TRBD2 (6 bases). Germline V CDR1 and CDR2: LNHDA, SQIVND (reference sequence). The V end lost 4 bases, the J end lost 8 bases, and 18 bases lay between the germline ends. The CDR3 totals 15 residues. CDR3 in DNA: TGTGCCAGTAGTACGGCCGGGACTCCACCCTATGAGCAGTTCTTC. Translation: CASSTAGTPPYEQFF. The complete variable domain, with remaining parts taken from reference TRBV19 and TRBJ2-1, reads DGGITQSPKYLFRKEGQNVTLSCEQNLNHDAMYWYRQDPGQGLRLIYYSQIVNDFQKGDIAEGYSVSREKKESFPLTVTSAQKNPTAFYLCASSTAGTPPYEQFFGPGTRLTVL.

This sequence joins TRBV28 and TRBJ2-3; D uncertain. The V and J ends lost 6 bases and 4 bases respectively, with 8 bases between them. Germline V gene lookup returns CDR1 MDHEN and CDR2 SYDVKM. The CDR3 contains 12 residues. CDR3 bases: TGTGCCAGCAGGACTTGGTCAGATACGCAGTATTTT. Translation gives CASRTWSDTQYF.

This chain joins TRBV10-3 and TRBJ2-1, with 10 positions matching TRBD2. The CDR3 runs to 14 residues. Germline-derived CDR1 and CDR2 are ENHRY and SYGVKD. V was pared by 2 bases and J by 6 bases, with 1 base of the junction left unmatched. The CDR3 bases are TGTGCCATCAGTGAGCGACTAGCGGGCAATGAGCAGTTCTTC. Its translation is CAISERLAGNEQFF.

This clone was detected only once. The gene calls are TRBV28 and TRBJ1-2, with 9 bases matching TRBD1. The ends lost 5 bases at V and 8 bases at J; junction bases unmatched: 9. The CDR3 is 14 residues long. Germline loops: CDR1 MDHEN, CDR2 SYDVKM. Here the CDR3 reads CASSLGQGRMGYTF. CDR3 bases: TGTGCCAGCAGTCTTGGACAGGGGAGGATGGGCTACACCTTC.

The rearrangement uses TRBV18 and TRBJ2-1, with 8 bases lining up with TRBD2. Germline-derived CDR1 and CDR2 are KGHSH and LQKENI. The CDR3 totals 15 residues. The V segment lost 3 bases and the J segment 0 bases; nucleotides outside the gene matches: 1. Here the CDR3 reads CASSPSGSSYNEQFF. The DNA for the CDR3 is TGTGCCAGCTCACCCAGCGGGAGCTCCTACAATGAGCAGTTCTTC.

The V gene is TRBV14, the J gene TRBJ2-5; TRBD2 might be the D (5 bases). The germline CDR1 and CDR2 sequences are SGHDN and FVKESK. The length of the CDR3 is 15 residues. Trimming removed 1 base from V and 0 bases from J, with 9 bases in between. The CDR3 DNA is TGTGCCAGCAGCCAAGGATCCGGGAACCAAGAGACCCAGTACTTC. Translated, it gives CASSQGSGNQETQYF.

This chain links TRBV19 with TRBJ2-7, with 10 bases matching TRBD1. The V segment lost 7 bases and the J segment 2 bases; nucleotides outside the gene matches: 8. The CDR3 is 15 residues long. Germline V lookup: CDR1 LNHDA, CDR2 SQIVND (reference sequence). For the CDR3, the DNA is TGTGCCAGTACCGAAAGACAGGGGGCGGCCTACGAGCAGTACTTC. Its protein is CASTERQGAAYEQYF.

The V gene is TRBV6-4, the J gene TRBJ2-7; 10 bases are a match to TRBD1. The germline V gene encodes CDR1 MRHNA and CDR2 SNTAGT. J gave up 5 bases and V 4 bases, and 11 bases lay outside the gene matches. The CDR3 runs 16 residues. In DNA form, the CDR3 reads TGTGCCAGCAGTGCAATGGGACAGGGGTCCCCCCACGAGCAGTACTTC. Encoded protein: CASSAMGQGSPHEQYF.

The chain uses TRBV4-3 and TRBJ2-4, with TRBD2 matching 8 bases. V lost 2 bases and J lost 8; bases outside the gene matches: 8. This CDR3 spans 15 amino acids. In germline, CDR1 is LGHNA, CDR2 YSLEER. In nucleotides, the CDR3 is TGCGCCAGCAGCCAACGGGAGGGAGGGAGGGACATTCAGTACTTC. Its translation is CASSQREGGRDIQYF.

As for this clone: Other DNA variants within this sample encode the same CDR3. CDR3 coding DNA: TGTGCCAGCAGTGAAGCGCGGGGGGCGGGACAGCCCCAGCATTTT. Protein product: CASSEARGAGQPQHF. This chain uses TRBV2 with TRBJ1-5; D may be TRBD1 (6 bases). The V gene lost 0 bases and the J gene lost 7 bases, with 13 bases spanning the gap. CDR1 and CDR2 from the germline V gene are SNHLY and FYNNEI. The CDR3 loop spans 15 amino acids.

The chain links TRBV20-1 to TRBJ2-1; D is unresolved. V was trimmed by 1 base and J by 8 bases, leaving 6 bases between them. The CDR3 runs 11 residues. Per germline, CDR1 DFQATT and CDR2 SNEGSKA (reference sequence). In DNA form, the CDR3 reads TGCAGTGCTAGAGTTGGCTATGAGCAGTTCTTC. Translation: CSARVGYEQFF.